Sequencing of this TCR beta chain was carried out in a study of T cell repertoires in cytomegalovirus infection. Study background: It was the public TCR beta signatures that indicated both CMV infection and matching HLA type.

Deletions cut 2 bases from V and 2 bases from J, with 11 bases between. The germline V gene encodes CDR1 SGHVS and CDR2 FQNEAQ. The CDR3 totals 15 residues. This clonotype was observed many times. TCRdb analysed the reads with MiXCR anew, one entry per CDR3 protein. The sample contains 630,000 or so distinct CDR3 sequences, 24% of which appear only once. Material for sequencing was CD8+ T cells from PBMCs. This receptor was obtained from a human donor in good health (CMV status not recorded). Some clones in this sample may be carry-over from other donors' samples. The chain couples TRBV7-8 to TRBJ2-3, with D perhaps assigned TRBD1 or TRBD2 (5 bases each). The CDR3 sequence: CASSLSGPYTDTQYF. CDR3 DNA sequence: TGTGCCAGCAGCTTATCGGGACCCTACACAGATACGCAGTATTTT.